The present TCR beta chain was sequenced within a study of CD8+ T cells in alopecia areata. The sequencing template was cDNA reverse transcribed from extracted RNA. Sequencing used immunoSEQ multiplex PCR; TCRdb keeps in-frame clones, though not all of them. The sample lists around 180,000 clones, roughly 60% occurring once. Treatment noted: oral pan-JAK inhibitor, 5-10 mg twice daily. Peripheral blood, together with lesional scalp punch biopsies, was collected from alopecia areata patients. PBMCs, the starting material, were the source of sorted CD4+ and CD8+ T cells. The sequenced sample was CD4+ T cells sorted from blood, obtained at week 24, from a patient treated with tofacitinib. The source of this sequence is a human donor with alopecia areata.

Written as DNA, the CDR3 is TGTGCCAGCAGTGGGGGCAACCAAGAGACCCAGTACTTC. It specifies CASSGGNQETQYF. The rearrangement joins TRBV2 to TRBJ2-5; tentative D call: TRBD1 (5 bases). The CDR3 loop spans 13 amino acids. Trimming left V 4 bases short and J 0 bases short, with 6 bases between. Looked up from germline, CDR1 is SNHLY and CDR2 is FYNNEI.